This T cell receptor (beta chain) was captured by sequencing in a study of cytotoxic CD8 clonotypes in ibrutinib-treated CLL. For the study at large: Response was recorded as partial in approximately 24 patients and complete in 2; at median roughly 63 months, roughly 14 remained remitted and about 12 had progressed.

Depths of 1 in 200,000 to 1 in 1 million T cells were the sequencing target. Profiling relied on immunoSEQ multiplex PCR, and the TCRdb table lists in-frame clones only, not all of them. The data show about 200,000 clones, with around 72% seen just once and around an eighth held by the top ten. Study-wide points: Clonality showed a rise at ibrutinib response that reversed toward baseline at progression. Public clonotypes, an uncommon group, contracted or remained stable on treatment.

Details on this clone: The antigen is not known.

The CDR3 is 19 residues long. V shed 6 bases and J 7 bases; nucleotides not matched to a gene: 20. From germline, CDR1 is LNHDA and CDR2 SQIVND (reference sequence). The genes are TRBV19 and TRBJ2-1; 11 positions agree with TRBD2. This TCR was sampled from a human donor with chronic lymphocytic leukemia. Sample: PBMCs, taken after 24 months of ibrutinib treatment. The CDR3: CASSPYTPLAGAVGNEQFF. CDR3 nucleotides: TGTGCCAGTAGCCCTTATACCCCACTAGCGGGAGCAGTAGGGAATGAGCAGTTCTTC.